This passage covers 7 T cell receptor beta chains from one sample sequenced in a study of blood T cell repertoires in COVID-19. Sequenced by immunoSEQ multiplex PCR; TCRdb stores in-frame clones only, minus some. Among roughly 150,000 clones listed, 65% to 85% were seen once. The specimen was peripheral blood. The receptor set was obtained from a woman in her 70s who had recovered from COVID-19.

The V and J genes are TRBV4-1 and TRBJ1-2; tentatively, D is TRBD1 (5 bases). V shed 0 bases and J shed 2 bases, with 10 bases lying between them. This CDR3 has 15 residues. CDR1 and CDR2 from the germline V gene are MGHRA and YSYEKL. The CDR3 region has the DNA TGCGCCAGCAGCCAAGATATAAGACAGAACTATGGCTACACCTTC. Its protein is CASSQDIRQNYGYTF.

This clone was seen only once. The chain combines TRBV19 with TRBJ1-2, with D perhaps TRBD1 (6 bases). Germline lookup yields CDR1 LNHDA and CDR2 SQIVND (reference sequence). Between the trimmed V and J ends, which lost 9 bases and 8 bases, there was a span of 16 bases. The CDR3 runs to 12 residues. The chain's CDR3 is CASTGQSRGYTF. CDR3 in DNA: TGTGCCAGCACAGGACAGTCCCGGGGCTACACCTTC.

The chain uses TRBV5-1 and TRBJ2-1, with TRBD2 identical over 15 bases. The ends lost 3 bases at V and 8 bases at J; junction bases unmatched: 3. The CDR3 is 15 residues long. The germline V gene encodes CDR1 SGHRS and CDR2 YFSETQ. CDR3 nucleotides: TGCGCCAGCAGCTGGGGACTAGCGGGAGGTGATGAGCAGTTCTTC. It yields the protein CASSWGLAGGDEQFF.

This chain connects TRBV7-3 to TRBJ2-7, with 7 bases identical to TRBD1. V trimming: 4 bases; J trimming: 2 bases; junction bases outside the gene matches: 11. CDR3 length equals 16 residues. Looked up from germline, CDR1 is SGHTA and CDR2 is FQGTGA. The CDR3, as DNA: TGTGCCAGCAGCTCTAGACCTGGGACAGCGACCTACGAGCAGTACTTC. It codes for CASSSRPGTATYEQYF. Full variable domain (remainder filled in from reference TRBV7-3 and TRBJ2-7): GAGVSQTPSNKVTEKGKYVELRCDPISGHTALYWYRQSLGQGPEFLIYFQGTGAADDSGLPNDRFFAVRPEGSVSTLKIQRTERGDSAVYLCASSSRPGTATYEQYFGPGTRLTVT.

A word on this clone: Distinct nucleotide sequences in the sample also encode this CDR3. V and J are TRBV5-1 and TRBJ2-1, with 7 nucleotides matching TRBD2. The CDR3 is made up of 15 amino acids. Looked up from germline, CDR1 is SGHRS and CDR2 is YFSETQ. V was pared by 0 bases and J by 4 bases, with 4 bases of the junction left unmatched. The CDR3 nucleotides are TGCGCCAGCAGCTTGGGGGGAGGGTCTTACAATGAGCAGTTCTTC. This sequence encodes CASSLGGGSYNEQFF.

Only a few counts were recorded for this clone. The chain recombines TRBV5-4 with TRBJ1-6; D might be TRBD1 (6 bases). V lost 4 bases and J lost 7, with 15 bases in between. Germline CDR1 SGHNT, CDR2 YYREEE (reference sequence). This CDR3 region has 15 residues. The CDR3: CASSTQDRPNSPLHF. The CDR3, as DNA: TGTGCCAGCAGCACCCAGGACAGACCGAATTCACCCCTCCACTTT.

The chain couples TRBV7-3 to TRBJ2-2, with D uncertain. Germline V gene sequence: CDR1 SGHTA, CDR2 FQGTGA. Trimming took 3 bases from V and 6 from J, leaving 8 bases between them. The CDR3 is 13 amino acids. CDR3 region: CASSLVGAGELFF. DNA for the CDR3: TGTGCCAGCAGCTTGGTGGGCGCCGGGGAGCTGTTTTTT. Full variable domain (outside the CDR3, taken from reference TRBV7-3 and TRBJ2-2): GAGVSQTPSNKVTEKGKYVELRCDPISGHTALYWYRQSLGQGPEFLIYFQGTGAADDSGLPNDRFFAVRPEGSVSTLKIQRTERGDSAVYLCASSLVGAGELFFGEGSRLTVL.